Detailed here is one T cell receptor (beta chain). Antigen specificity is unknown. In each sample, roughly 100,000 TCR templates were assayed. TCRdb's copy holds only in-frame clones and misses some; the assay was immunoSEQ multiplex PCR. The sample lists tens of thousands of clones, nearly 98% seen once, with approximately 0.59% in the top ten. Germline loops: CDR1 SGHRS, CDR2 YFSETQ. The V and J ends lost 1 base and 5 bases, in that order; junction bases with no gene match: 5. The CDR3 covers 15 residues. This specimen belongs to a study of siplizumab effects on memory and regulatory T cells. Study-wide findings and caveats: Proliferating siplizumab-cultured Tregs lacked confirmed suppressive function. Memory cells seemed less diverse than naive T cells, which also seemed major contributors to the alloresponse. Roughly 80-95% of proliferating clones (CD4+ or CD8+) could not be assigned a naive or memory phenotype.

This chain connects TRBV5-1 to TRBJ2-5; 10 positions match TRBD1. This clonotype originated in a human donor in good health. What was sequenced was naive CD4+ T cells sorted from blood. CDR3 DNA: TGCGCCAGCAGCTTGCCGGGACAGGGGACGGAGACCCAGTACTTC. It codes for CASSLPGQGTETQYF.